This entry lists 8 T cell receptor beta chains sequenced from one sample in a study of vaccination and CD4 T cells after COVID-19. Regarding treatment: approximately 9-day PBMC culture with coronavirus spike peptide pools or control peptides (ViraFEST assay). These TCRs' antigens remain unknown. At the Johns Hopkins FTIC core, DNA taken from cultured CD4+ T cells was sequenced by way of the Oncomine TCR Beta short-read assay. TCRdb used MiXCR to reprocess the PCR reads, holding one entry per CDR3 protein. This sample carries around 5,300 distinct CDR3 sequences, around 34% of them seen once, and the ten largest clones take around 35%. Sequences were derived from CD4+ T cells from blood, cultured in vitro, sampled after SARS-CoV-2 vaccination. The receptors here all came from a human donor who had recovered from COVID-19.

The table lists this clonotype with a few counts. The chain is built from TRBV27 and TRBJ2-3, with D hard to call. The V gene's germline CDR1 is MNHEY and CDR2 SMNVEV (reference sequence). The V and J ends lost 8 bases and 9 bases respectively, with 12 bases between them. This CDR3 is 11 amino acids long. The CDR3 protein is CASSLGPTQYF. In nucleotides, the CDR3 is TGTGCCAGCTCCCTTGGGCCGACGCAGTATTTT.

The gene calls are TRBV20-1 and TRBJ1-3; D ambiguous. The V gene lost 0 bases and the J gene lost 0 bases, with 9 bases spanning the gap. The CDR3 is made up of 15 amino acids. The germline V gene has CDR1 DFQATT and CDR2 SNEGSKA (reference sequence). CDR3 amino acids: CSARDMDYSGNTIYF. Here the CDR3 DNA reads TGCAGTGCTAGAGATATGGACTACTCTGGAAACACCATATATTTT.

The CDR3: CASSLSSGGTEAFF. The DNA for the CDR3 is TGTGCCAGCAGTTTATCGTCAGGGGGAACTGAAGCTTTCTTT. V usage is TRBV28 and J usage is TRBJ1-1; TRBD1 matches 7 bases. In germline, CDR1 is MDHEN, CDR2 SYDVKM. V dropped 1 base and J dropped 5; count of bases not matched to a gene: 4. CDR3 size: 14 residues.

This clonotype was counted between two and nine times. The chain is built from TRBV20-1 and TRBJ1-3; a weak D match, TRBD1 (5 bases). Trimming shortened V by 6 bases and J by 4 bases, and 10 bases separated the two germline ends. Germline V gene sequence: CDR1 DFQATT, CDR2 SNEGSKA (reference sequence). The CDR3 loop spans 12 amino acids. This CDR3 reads CSAGGKGNTIYF. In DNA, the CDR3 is TGCAGTGCCGGGGGGAAAGGAAACACCATATATTTT.

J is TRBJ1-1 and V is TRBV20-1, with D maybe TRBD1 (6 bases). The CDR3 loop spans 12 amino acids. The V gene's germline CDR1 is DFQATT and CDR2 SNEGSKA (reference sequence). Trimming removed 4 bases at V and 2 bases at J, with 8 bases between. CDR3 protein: CSATGVNTEAFF. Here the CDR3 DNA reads TGCAGTGCTACAGGGGTTAACACTGAAGCTTTCTTT.

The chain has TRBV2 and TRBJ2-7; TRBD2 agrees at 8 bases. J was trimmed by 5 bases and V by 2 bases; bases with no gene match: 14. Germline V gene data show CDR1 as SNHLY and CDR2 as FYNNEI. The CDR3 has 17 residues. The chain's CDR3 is CASSETPTGGGYNEQYF. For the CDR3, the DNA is TGTGCCAGCAGTGAAACTCCTACTGGCGGGGGGTATAACGAGCAGTACTTC.

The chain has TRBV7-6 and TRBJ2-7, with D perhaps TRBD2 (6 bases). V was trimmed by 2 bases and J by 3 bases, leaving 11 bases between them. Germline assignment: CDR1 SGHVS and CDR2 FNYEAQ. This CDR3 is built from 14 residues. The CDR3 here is CASSLNSGVYEQYF. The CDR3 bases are TGTGCCAGCAGCTTAAATTCGGGGGTCTACGAGCAGTACTTC.

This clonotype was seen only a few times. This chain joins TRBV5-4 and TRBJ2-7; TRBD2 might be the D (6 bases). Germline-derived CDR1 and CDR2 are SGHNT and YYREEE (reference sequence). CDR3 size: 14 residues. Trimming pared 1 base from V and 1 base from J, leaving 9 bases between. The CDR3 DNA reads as TGTGCCAGCAGCTTGTCCGGGACTTCCTACGAGCAGTACTTC. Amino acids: CASSLSGTSYEQYF.